The clone carrying this TCR beta chain was recorded many times. This sample was included in a study of T cells after yellow fever vaccination. TCRdb passed the 5' RACE reads through MiXCR, listing each CDR3 protein once. Seen here are 46,000 or so distinct CDR3 sequences, around 6.8% observed once, and the top ten hold about 10%. Overall study results and limits: Contamination by abundant bulk-population clonotypes could be present in FACS-sorted repertoires.

Germline V CDR1 and CDR2: SGHTA, FQGNSA. V dropped 6 bases and J dropped 2; count of bases not matched to a gene: 9. This CDR3 has 16 residues. The J gene is TRBJ2-1, the V gene TRBV7-2; 8 bases match TRBD2. The sequences come from PBMCs, either bulk or a sorted T-cell subset (CD4+, CD8+, memory, or dextramer-sorted; not recorded which), collected 45 days after the yellow fever booster vaccination. The sequence came from a man aged 25-45 years who received the YFV17D yellow fever vaccine. CDR3 in DNA: TGTGCCAGCAGTCCCCCCCCAGCGGGGGCCTACAATGAGCAGTTCTTC. This sequence encodes CASSPPPAGAYNEQFF.